A selection of T cell receptor beta chains follows, all from one sample in a study of shared clonotypes between healthy human individuals. TCRdb's table, derived via immunoSEQ multiplex PCR, lists solely in-frame clones and lacks some. The sample shows some 2 million clones, roughly 96% of them seen only once. Sequenced sample: naive CD4+ T cells sorted from blood. All receptors derive from a man aged 18 to 35 in good health. Both conserved end residues are part of each CDR3. The order of the fields is V gene, J gene, D gene, clone size, CDR3 protein, CDR3 DNA. D genes are given only for firm matches. Size is stated for part of the rows, as once, few or many counts, or as a class when the clone is expanded.

>TRBV7-8|TRBJ2-4|.|.
CASRPRGKDIQYF
TGTGCCAGCAGGCCCCGAGGTAAAGACATTCAGTACTTC
>TRBV6-1|TRBJ1-1|.|.
CASSAWAPNTEAFF
TGTGCCAGCAGTGCATGGGCTCCGAACACTGAAGCTTTCTTT
>TRBV30|TRBJ1-5|TRBD1|.
CAWSVTNRGPYSNQPQHF
TGTGCCTGGAGTGTAACGAACAGGGGGCCTTATAGCAATCAGCCCCAGCATTTT
>TRBV7-2|TRBJ2-3|.|.
CASSLGVDTQYF
TGTGCCAGCAGCTTAGGTGTAGATACGCAGTATTTT
>TRBV5-4|TRBJ2-7|.|few
CASSLDDYEQYF
TGTGCCAGCAGCTTGGACGACTACGAGCAGTACTTC
>TRBV7-2|TRBJ2-5|TRBD2|.
CASSLGLAGVGETQYF
TGTGCCAGCAGCTTGGGACTAGCGGGAGTTGGTGAGACCCAGTACTTC
>TRBV5-1|TRBJ2-1|.|.
CASSLESGKASEQFF
TGCGCCAGCAGCTTGGAGTCAGGGAAGGCGAGTGAGCAGTTCTTC
>TRBV30|TRBJ2-3|.|few
CAWSVEISTDTQYF
TGTGCCTGGAGTGTAGAGATATCCACAGATACGCAGTATTTT
>TRBV7-2|TRBJ2-7|TRBD2|once
CASSLALYPGLASYEQYF
TGTGCCAGCAGCTTAGCGCTTTATCCGGGACTAGCGTCTTACGAGCAGTACTTC
>TRBV19|TRBJ2-5|.|.
CASSMGWETQYF
TGTGCCAGTAGTATGGGGTGGGAGACCCAGTACTTC
>TRBV25-1|TRBJ2-7|.|.
CASSDQGYEQYF
TGTGCCAGCAGTGATCAAGGTTACGAGCAGTACTTC
>TRBV5-1|TRBJ1-1|.|.
CASSPTGLRTEAFF
TGCGCCAGCAGCCCCACAGGTCTCAGGACTGAAGCTTTCTTT
>TRBV11-3|TRBJ1-2|TRBD1|.
CASSRWDRGVDGYTF
TGTGCCAGCAGCCGGTGGGACAGGGGTGTGGATGGCTACACCTTC
>TRBV5-1|TRBJ2-1|.|.
CASSSLGNNEQFF
TGCGCCAGCAGCTCCCTGGGAAACAATGAGCAGTTCTTC
>TRBV25-1|TRBJ2-2|.|.
CASSPLQTGELFF
TGTGCCAGCAGTCCCCTACAGACCGGGGAGCTGTTTTTT
>TRBV30|TRBJ1-3|.|.
CAWSGEGTGNTIYF
TGTGCCTGGAGTGGGGAAGGCACTGGAAACACCATATATTTT
>TRBV6-1|TRBJ1-3|.|.
CASREGSGNTIYF
TGTGCCAGCAGAGAGGGGTCTGGAAACACCATATATTTT
>TRBV10-3|TRBJ2-1|.|.
CAISESDNEQFF
TGTGCCATCAGTGAGTCCGACAATGAGCAGTTCTTC